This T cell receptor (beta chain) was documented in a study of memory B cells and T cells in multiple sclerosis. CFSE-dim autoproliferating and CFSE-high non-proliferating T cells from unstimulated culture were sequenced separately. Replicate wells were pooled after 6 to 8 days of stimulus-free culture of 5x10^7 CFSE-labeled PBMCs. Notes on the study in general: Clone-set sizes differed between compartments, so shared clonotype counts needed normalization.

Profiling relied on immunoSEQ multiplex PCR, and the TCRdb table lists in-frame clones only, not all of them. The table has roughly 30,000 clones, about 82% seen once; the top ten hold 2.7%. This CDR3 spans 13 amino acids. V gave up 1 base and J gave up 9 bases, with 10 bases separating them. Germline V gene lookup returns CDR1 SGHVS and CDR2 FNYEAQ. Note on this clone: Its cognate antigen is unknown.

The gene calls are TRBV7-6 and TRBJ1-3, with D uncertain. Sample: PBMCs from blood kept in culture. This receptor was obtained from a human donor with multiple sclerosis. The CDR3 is CASSLGEGATIYF. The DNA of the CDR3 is TGTGCCAGCAGCTTAGGTGAAGGAGCCACCATATATTTT.